This TCR beta chain was profiled in a study of shared T cell receptors in the human thymus. TCRdb's copy holds only in-frame clones and misses some; the assay was immunoSEQ multiplex PCR. Among some 760,000 clones listed, approximately 85% were seen once. The V and J ends lost 6 bases and 3 bases, in that order; junction bases with no gene match: 4. The CDR3 is made up of 13 amino acids. Per the germline V gene, CDR1 is LGHNT and CDR2 is FRNRAP. This clone was recorded once. The sample was also reused in another study, on human thymus T cells. As reported in that work: Resections obtained during corrective heart surgery supplied the thymus tissue. There appeared to be biased usage of V and J genes in thymic and blood repertoires. In unrelated individuals, thymic repertoires overlapped highly, according to related research.

The receptor comes from a girl in the first two years of life with a congenital heart defect. The genes are TRBV12-5 and TRBJ1-1; TRBD1 aligns across 7 bases. What was sequenced was thymocytes. The CDR3 coding sequence is TGTGCTAGTGGGACAGGGTTACACACTGAAGCTTTCTTT. Translation gives CASGTGLHTEAFF.